Below, 22 T cell receptor beta chains from the same sample are listed, as sequenced in a study of metastatic and nonmetastatic thyroid tumors. There were no patients who had received any treatment before thyroid surgery. TCRdb re-called clones via MiXCR from the PCR reads. The table lists some 20,000 clones, around 38% of them singletons, with 25% in the top ten. What was sequenced was tumor tissue. These receptors were obtained from a female donor with papillary thyroid cancer or a benign thyroid nodule (not recorded which). Some clones in this sample may be carry-over from other donors' samples.

This clone is medium-sized by share. The germline gene is not matched at one end of the junction; a read error may be the cause. The chain carries TRBV6-2 or TRBV6-3 and TRBJ2-7; D is uncertain. The CDR3 contains 12 residues. CDR1 and CDR2 (germline): MNHEY, SVGEGT. This CDR3 is CAGSSGRYGQYF. The DNA for the CDR3 is TGTGCCGGCAGTTCAGGCCGGTACGGGCAGTACTTC.

This chain joins TRBV6-5 and TRBJ1-2; tentatively, D is TRBD1 (5 bases). Germline CDR1 is MNHEY and CDR2 is SVGAGI. There are 15 residues in the CDR3. V lost 0 bases and J 2 bases, leaving 10 bases between the germline ends. In nucleotides, the CDR3 is TGTGCCAGCAGTTACTCCGTCGGGGACAACTATGGCTACACCTTC. This codes for CASSYSVGDNYGYTF.

This chain connects TRBV7-8 to TRBJ1-6, with 7 bases matching TRBD1. The CDR3 covers 15 residues. From germline, CDR1 is SGHVS and CDR2 FQNEAQ. V shed 5 bases and J 6 bases; nucleotides not matched to a gene: 7. CDR3 DNA: TGTGCCAGCAGCCCATACAGGGGCGCTAATTCACCCCTCCACTTT. This gives the protein CASSPYRGANSPLHF.

This clone was counted a few times. The V call is TRBV18, the J call TRBJ1-4; 9 bases align to TRBD1. CDR3 length equals 15 residues. Unmatched junction bases numbered 5, after V lost 1 base and J lost 8 bases. The germline gives CDR1 KGHSH, CDR2 LQKENI. CDR3 sequence: CASSPLGTGNEKLFF. The CDR3 DNA sequence: TGTGCCAGCTCACCACTTGGGACAGGGAACGAAAAACTGTTTTTT. The full variable domain, in which reference TRBV18 and TRBJ1-4 provide the parts outside the CDR3, is NAGVMQNPRHLVRRRGQEARLRCSPMKGHSHVYWYRQLPEEGLKFMVYLQKENIIDESGMPKERFSAEFPKEGPSILRIQQVVRGDSAAYFCASSPLGTGNEKLFFGSGTQLSVL.

The chain recombines TRBV5-1 with TRBJ2-1, with 9 positions matching TRBD1. CDR1 is SGHRS, CDR2 YFSETQ, per germline. CDR3 length: 14 residues. The junction had 3 bases not matched to a gene; V was cut back by 0 bases and J by 8 bases. Here the CDR3 reads CASSLADRGHEQFF. The CDR3, as DNA: TGCGCCAGCAGCTTGGCGGACAGGGGCCATGAGCAGTTCTTC.

This clone has a single count. The chain is built from TRBV20-1 and TRBJ2-5, with TRBD2 identical over 7 bases. Germline CDR1 is DFQATT and CDR2 is SNEGSKA (reference sequence). J lost 1 base, V lost 3 bases, and 5 bases had no gene match. CDR3 length: 14 residues. CDR3 in amino acids: CSASYAGVQETQYF. CDR3 coding DNA: TGCAGTGCTAGTTACGCGGGGGTCCAAGAGACCCAGTACTTC.

The chain recombines TRBV11-1 with TRBJ1-1; D is possibly TRBD1 (5 bases). The CDR3 is 15 amino acids. Germline loops: CDR1 SGHAT, CDR2 FQDESV (reference sequence). The V end was cut by 3 bases, the J end by 3 bases, with 14 bases between. Written as DNA, the CDR3 is TGTGCCAGCAGCTTTTCCCGGGTAGGGGACACTGAAGCTTTCTTT. It specifies CASSFSRVGDTEAFF.

This clone was found a few times. The V gene is TRBV2, the J gene TRBJ1-1; TRBD1 aligns across 12 bases. This CDR3 is 15 amino acids long. Looked up from germline, CDR1 is SNHLY and CDR2 is FYNNEI. V lost 6 bases and J lost 4; bases outside the gene matches: 6. CDR3 bases: TGTGCCAGCAGCGGGACAGGGGGCTTTGGCACTGAAGCTTTCTTT. Encoded protein: CASSGTGGFGTEAFF.

This clone came up a few times. The chain is built from TRBV30 and TRBJ2-7; 9 nucleotides align to TRBD2. This CDR3 is 14 amino acids long. Germline V gene sequence: CDR1 GTSNPN, CDR2 SVGIG (reference sequence). Trimming cost V 0 bases and J 6 bases; bases outside gene matches: 6. CDR3 nucleotide sequence: TGTGCCTGGAGTGTAAGCCTAGCGGGGTCCGAGCAGTACTTC. Amino acid sequence: CAWSVSLAGSEQYF.

This clone was found a few times. This chain uses TRBV27 with TRBJ2-7; D remains unclear. Per the germline V gene, CDR1 is MNHEY and CDR2 is SMNVEV (reference sequence). The CDR3 is 13 residues long. Trimming took off 8 bases at V and 1 base at J, with 12 bases between the two ends. The CDR3 loop reads CASAGLDSYEQYF. For the CDR3, the DNA is TGTGCCAGCGCTGGTCTCGATTCCTACGAGCAGTACTTC.

This clone occurred a few times. The chain employs TRBV6-2 or TRBV6-3 and TRBJ2-5; 8 bases are a match to TRBD1. Per germline, CDR1 MNHEY and CDR2 SVGEGT. The CDR3 spans 14 residues. The ends lost 7 bases at V and 2 bases at J; junction bases unmatched: 6. Written as DNA, the CDR3 is TGTGCCAGCAAGAGGACAGGGTATCAAGAGACCCAGTACTTC. It specifies CASKRTGYQETQYF.

The genes are TRBV28 and TRBJ1-2; 12 nucleotides align to TRBD1. The CDR3 covers 17 residues. With 5 bases clipped from V and 6 bases from J, the junction kept 13 bases outside the gene matches. Germline V gene data show CDR1 as MDHEN and CDR2 as SYDVKM. The CDR3 loop reads CASSLRGQGAEVNGYTF. In nucleotides, the CDR3 is TGTGCCAGCAGTCTGCGGGGACAGGGGGCGGAGGTGAATGGCTACACCTTC.

The J gene is TRBJ2-7, the V gene TRBV6-9, with 9 bases lining up with TRBD1. Germline V gene lookup returns CDR1 MNHGY and CDR2 SVAAGI. This CDR3 has 14 amino acids. J lost 5 bases, V lost 5 bases, and 7 bases had no gene match. Here the CDR3 DNA reads TGTGCCAGCAGTGCCGGGACAGGGTCAGACGAGCAGTACTTC. As protein: CASSAGTGSDEQYF.

This clone was observed a few times. The rearrangement joins TRBV10-3 to TRBJ2-7; D is possibly TRBD1 (6 bases). Germline V gene sequence: CDR1 ENHRY, CDR2 SYGVKD. The length of the CDR3 is 13 residues. V lost 11 bases and J 5 bases, leaving 19 bases between the germline ends. The chain's CDR3 is CASSGMGAHEQYF. The CDR3 nucleotides are TGTGCCTCCTCCGGGATGGGGGCCCACGAGCAGTACTTC.

This chain joins TRBV5-1 and TRBJ2-7; the match to TRBD1 covers 7 bases. This CDR3 region has 14 residues. After removal of 3 bases from V and 2 bases from J, the junction contained 5 bases not matched to a gene. Germline V gene data show CDR1 as SGHRS and CDR2 as YFSETQ. CDR3 sequence reads: CASSWGTAAYEQYF. The CDR3, as DNA: TGCGCCAGCAGCTGGGGGACAGCCGCCTACGAGCAGTACTTC. The full variable domain, its missing parts supplied by reference TRBV5-1 and TRBJ2-7, is KAGVTQTPRYLIKTRGQQVTLSCSPISGHRSVSWYQQTPGQGLQFLFEYFSETQRNKGNFPGRFSGRQFSNSRSEMNVSTLELGDSALYLCASSWGTAAYEQYFGPGTRLTVT.

This clone was picked up a small number of times. The chain couples TRBV7-8 to TRBJ2-7; 9 nucleotides match TRBD2. Germline V gene data show CDR1 as SGHVS and CDR2 as FQNEAQ. With 0 bases clipped from V and 2 bases from J, the junction kept 5 bases outside the gene matches. CDR3 length equals 16 residues. The CDR3 coding sequence is TGTGCCAGCAGCTTAGCCCGGTCTAGCGGGGCCTACGAGCAGTACTTC. It is translated as CASSLARSSGAYEQYF.

This chain links TRBV5-6 with TRBJ1-2; D gene ambiguous. This CDR3 contains 12 residues. Trimming stripped 1 base from V and 7 bases from J, with 8 bases between. Per germline, CDR1 SGHDT and CDR2 YYEEEE. The CDR3 loop is CASSLWGSGYTF. As DNA, the CDR3 is TGTGCCAGCAGCTTGTGGGGATCTGGCTACACCTTC.

The rearrangement links TRBV20-1 to TRBJ1-1; 7 bases are a match to TRBD1. The CDR3 consists of 15 residues. V lost 6 bases, J lost 0 bases, and 10 bases stayed unmatched. Germline V gene sequence: CDR1 DFQATT, CDR2 SNEGSKA (reference sequence). CDR3 sequence reads: CSANDRDNLNTEAFF. DNA for the CDR3: TGCAGTGCGAACGACAGGGATAATTTGAACACTGAAGCTTTCTTT.

This chain uses TRBV12-3 or TRBV12-4 with TRBJ1-6, with D maybe TRBD1 (6 bases). The CDR3 length is 15 residues. V was cut by 1 base and J by 9 bases, with 13 bases left in between. The chain's CDR3 is CASSLEQGIISPLHF. Written as DNA, the CDR3 is TGTGCCAGCAGTTTAGAGCAGGGGATAATTTCACCCCTCCACTTT.

The V and J genes are TRBV4-1 and TRBJ1-5; D unclear. The CDR3 runs 14 residues. Trimming shortened V by 0 bases and J by 10 bases, and 13 bases separated the two germline ends. The V gene's germline CDR1 is MGHRA and CDR2 YSYEKL. The CDR3 is CASSQDPLAGPQHF. In DNA form, the CDR3 reads TGCGCCAGCAGCCAAGATCCACTGGCCGGACCCCAGCATTTT.

The V gene is TRBV11-1, the J gene TRBJ2-1; the match to TRBD2 covers 12 bases. Germline assignment: CDR1 SGHAT and CDR2 FQDESV (reference sequence). Trimming cost V 7 bases and J 4 bases; bases outside gene matches: 5. CDR3 length equals 15 residues. CDR3: CASTYGLAGYNEQFF. The CDR3 nucleotides are TGTGCCAGCACCTACGGACTAGCGGGATACAATGAGCAGTTCTTC.

This chain joins TRBV30 and TRBJ1-5, with TRBD1 identical over 7 bases. Trimming took 5 bases from V and 5 from J; bases not matched to a gene: 3. The CDR3 totals 12 residues. Germline V gene data show CDR1 as GTSNPN and CDR2 as SVGIG (reference sequence). CDR3 protein: CAWATGHQPQHF. CDR3 coding DNA: TGTGCCTGGGCGACAGGGCATCAGCCCCAGCATTTT.